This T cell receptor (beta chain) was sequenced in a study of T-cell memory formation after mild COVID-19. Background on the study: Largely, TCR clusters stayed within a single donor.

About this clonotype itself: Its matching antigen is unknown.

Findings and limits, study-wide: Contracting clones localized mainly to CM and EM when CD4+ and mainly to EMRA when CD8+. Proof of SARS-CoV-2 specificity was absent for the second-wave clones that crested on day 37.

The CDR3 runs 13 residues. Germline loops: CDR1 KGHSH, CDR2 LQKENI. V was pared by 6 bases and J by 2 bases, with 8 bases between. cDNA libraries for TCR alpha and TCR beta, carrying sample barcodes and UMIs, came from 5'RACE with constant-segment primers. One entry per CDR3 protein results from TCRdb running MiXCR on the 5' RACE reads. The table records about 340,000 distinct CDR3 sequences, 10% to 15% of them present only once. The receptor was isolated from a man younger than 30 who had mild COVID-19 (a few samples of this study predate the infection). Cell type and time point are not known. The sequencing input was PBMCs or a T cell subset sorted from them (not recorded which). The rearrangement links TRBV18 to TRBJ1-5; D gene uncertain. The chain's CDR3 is CASSDQGNQPQHF. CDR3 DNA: TGTGCCAGCTCGGACCAGGGCAATCAGCCCCAGCATTTT.